One sample yielded the 24 T cell receptor beta chains listed below, sequenced in a study of blood T cell repertoires in COVID-19. Profiled with immunoSEQ multiplex PCR; TCRdb holds only in-frame clones, not every one. The sample comprises tens of thousands of clones, about 76% of which are singletons, and 25% to 35% rests with the top ten. Material for sequencing was peripheral blood. The receptors shown here come from a woman at least 80 years old with active or convalescent COVID-19.

This clone was counted between two and nine times. This rearrangement joins TRBV29-1 to TRBJ1-2, with D possibly TRBD1 on 6 matching bases. Looked up from germline, CDR1 is SQVTM and CDR2 is ANQGSEA. With 3 bases removed from V and 2 bases from J, the gap between germline ends came to 10 bases. The CDR3 runs to 13 residues. The chain's CDR3 is CSVDARGNYGYTF. CDR3 DNA sequence: TGCAGCGTTGATGCCAGGGGAAACTATGGCTACACCTTC.

This chain links TRBV6-5 with TRBJ1-1; D possibly corresponds to TRBD1 (6 bases). Germline assignment: CDR1 MNHEY and CDR2 SVGAGI. V was pared by 2 bases and J by 7 bases, with 11 bases between. The CDR3 runs 13 residues. CDR3 amino acids: CASSYNRDGEAFF. Here the CDR3 DNA reads TGTGCCAGCAGTTACAACAGGGACGGTGAAGCTTTCTTT.

V is TRBV15 and J is TRBJ1-2; no definite D call. V lost 0 bases to trimming and J lost 8 bases, with 16 bases between them. The CDR3 has 15 amino acids. Per germline, CDR1 LNHNV and CDR2 YYDKDF (reference sequence). CDR3: CATSRDPRKSRGYTF. In DNA, the CDR3 is TGTGCCACCAGCAGAGATCCCCGCAAATCCAGGGGCTACACCTTC.

The sample holds one count of this clone. This rearrangement joins TRBV19 to TRBJ1-3; 9 nucleotides line up with TRBD1. J was trimmed by 2 bases and V by 8 bases; bases with no gene match: 4. The V gene's germline CDR1 is LNHDA and CDR2 SQIVND (reference sequence). This CDR3 is built from 14 residues. The CDR3 DNA sequence: TGTGCCAGTGGGGACAGGGAGACTGGAAACACCATATATTTT. Its translation is CASGDRETGNTIYF. Full variable domain (rest looked up from reference TRBV19 and TRBJ1-3): DGGITQSPKYLFRKEGQNVTLSCEQNLNHDAMYWYRQDPGQGLRLIYYSQIVNDFQKGDIAEGYSVSREKKESFPLTVTSAQKNPTAFYLCASGDRETGNTIYFGEGSWLTVV.

This chain uses TRBV18 with TRBJ2-3; possible D gene TRBD2, 6 bases. CDR1 is KGHSH and CDR2 is LQKENI in the germline V gene. V lost 4 bases and J 2 bases, leaving 10 bases between the germline ends. This CDR3 has 14 residues. The CDR3 DNA follows: TGTGCCAGCTCACAGGCTAGCGACACAGATACGCAGTATTTT. The encoded protein is CASSQASDTDTQYF.

The chain carries TRBV10-3 and TRBJ2-5, with TRBD1 identical over 10 bases. The CDR3 extends over 14 amino acids. V trimming: 4 bases; J trimming: 5 bases; junction bases outside the gene matches: 4. In germline, CDR1 is ENHRY, CDR2 SYGVKD. The CDR3 here is CAISGQGADETQYF. CDR3 coding DNA: TGTGCCATCAGTGGACAGGGGGCAGATGAGACCCAGTACTTC.

The V gene is TRBV7-8, the J gene TRBJ1-4; 11 nucleotides match TRBD1. There are 16 residues in the CDR3. V lost 6 bases, J lost 3 bases, and 6 bases stayed unmatched. CDR1 SGHVS and CDR2 FQNEAQ come from the germline V gene. The CDR3 protein is CASSWGQGVANEKLFF. The DNA for the CDR3 is TGTGCCAGCAGTTGGGGACAGGGGGTGGCTAATGAAAAACTGTTTTTT. Full variable domain (missing parts from reference TRBV7-8 and TRBJ1-4): GAGVSQSPRYKVAKRGQDVALRCDPISGHVSLFWYQQALGQGPEFLTYFQNEAQLDKSGLPSDRFFAERPEGSVSTLKIQRTQQEDSAVYLCASSWGQGVANEKLFFGSGTQLSVL.

The V and J genes are TRBV28 and TRBJ1-3, with D possibly being TRBD1 (5 bases). This CDR3 spans 12 amino acids. Looked up from germline, CDR1 is MDHEN and CDR2 is SYDVKM. V lost 5 bases and J 4 bases, leaving 6 bases between the germline ends. The CDR3 DNA reads as TGTGCCAGCAGTCGGACAGGAAACACCATATATTTT. This encodes CASSRTGNTIYF. Full variable domain (remainder filled in from reference TRBV28 and TRBJ1-3): DVKVTQSSRYLVKRTGEKVFLECVQDMDHENMFWYRQDPGLGLRLIYFSYDVKMKEKGDIPEGYSVSREKKERFSLILESASTNQTSMYLCASSRTGNTIYFGEGSWLTVV.

This clone was picked up one time. The chain has TRBV7-3 and TRBJ2-2; a possible D gene is TRBD2 (6 bases). Germline V gene data show CDR1 as SGHTA and CDR2 as FQGTGA. The CDR3 is 15 amino acids. V was cut by 5 bases and J by 5 bases, with 15 bases left in between. CDR3 sequence: CASSGGTVGTGELFF. The CDR3 DNA reads as TGTGCCAGCAGCGGGGGGACGGTAGGGACCGGGGAGCTGTTTTTT.

V gene TRBV29-1 combines with J gene TRBJ2-7; D might be TRBD1 or TRBD2, each matching 7 bases. V was cut by 7 bases and J by 7 bases, with 17 bases left in between. This CDR3 has 12 amino acids. Germline CDR1 is SQVTM and CDR2 is ANQGSEA. CDR3: CSAGGAGREQYF. The CDR3 bases are TGCAGCGCAGGGGGAGCGGGGAGGGAGCAGTACTTC.

The rearrangement links TRBV28 to TRBJ1-1; a possible D gene is TRBD1 (6 bases). This CDR3 is 12 amino acids long. The V gene's germline CDR1 is MDHEN and CDR2 SYDVKM. V dropped 8 bases and J dropped 5 bases, with 12 bases sitting between them. The CDR3 DNA sequence: TGTGCCAGCTTGGTCCAGGGGACTGAAGCTTTCTTT. It codes for CASLVQGTEAFF.

The rearrangement links TRBV3-1 (or the pseudogene TRBV3-2) to TRBJ1-4, with 8 bases matching TRBD1. Germline V gives CDR1 LGHDT, CDR2 YNNKEL (reference sequence). The CDR3 runs 16 residues. J gave up 3 bases and V 5 bases, and 8 bases lay outside the gene matches. As DNA, the CDR3 is TGTGCCAGCAGCTCTTCGACAGGGGCGGCTAATGAAAAACTGTTTTTT. Its protein product is CASSSSTGAANEKLFF.

The rearrangement links TRBV28 to TRBJ1-2, with 10 bases identical to TRBD1. V dropped 6 bases and J dropped 7; count of bases not matched to a gene: 5. There are 13 residues in the CDR3. CDR1 and CDR2 (germline): MDHEN, SYDVKM. Here the CDR3 DNA reads TGTGCCAGCAGCCTGGGACAGGGGTCTGGCTACACCTTC. It specifies CASSLGQGSGYTF.

A remark on this clone: One junction end does not reproduce the germline sequence, and a read error may be involved. This chain connects TRBV7-6 to TRBJ1-4; possible D gene TRBD1, 6 bases. CDR1 and CDR2 (germline): SGHVS, FNYEAQ. This CDR3 region has 16 residues. The CDR3 nucleotides read TGTGCCAGCAGCCCCCCCTGGGGGGGGGCTAACGAAAAACTGTTTTTT. Translating gives CASSPPWGGANEKLFF.

This chain joins TRBV5-4 and TRBJ1-5, with no clear D. The CDR3 sequence is 13 residues long. Trimming removed 4 bases from V and 8 bases from J, with 13 bases in between. Germline V gene sequence: CDR1 SGHNT, CDR2 YYREEE (reference sequence). This chain's CDR3 is CASSGGLGKPQHF. The CDR3 nucleotides are TGTGCCAGCAGCGGTGGATTGGGCAAGCCCCAGCATTTT. Drawing the rest from reference TRBV5-4 and TRBJ1-5, the complete variable domain is ETGVTQSPTHLIKTRGQQVTLRCSSQSGHNTVSWYQQALGQGPQFIFQYYREEENGRGNFPPRFSGLQFPNYSSELNVNALELDDSALYLCASSGGLGKPQHFGDGTRLSIL.

This clone appeared a single time. The V call is TRBV19, the J call TRBJ1-1, with TRBD1 matching over 8 bases. Germline loops: CDR1 LNHDA, CDR2 SQIVND (reference sequence). Trimming took 3 bases from V and 0 from J; bases not matched to a gene: 6. The CDR3 extends over 16 amino acids. In nucleotides, the CDR3 is TGTGCCAGTAGTATTCCGACAGGGGCCTTGAACACTGAAGCTTTCTTT. This encodes CASSIPTGALNTEAFF.

A few counts support this clone. V and J are TRBV29-1 and TRBJ1-1; TRBD1 matches at 8 bases. The CDR3 consists of 15 residues. Germline trimming cut 6 bases from V and 0 bases from J; bases unmatched to any gene: 9. Germline V gene lookup returns CDR1 SQVTM and CDR2 ANQGSEA. The CDR3 DNA is TGCAGCGTATCGCAGGGGGCATATCTGAACACTGAAGCTTTCTTT. This translates into CSVSQGAYLNTEAFF.

The DNA of the CDR3 is TGTGCCAGCAGAAACGAGCGGGGGGTCTACAATGAGCAGTTCTTC. This codes for CASRNERGVYNEQFF. The V gene is TRBV11-1, the J gene TRBJ2-1; TRBD2 matches at 9 bases. The CDR3 is 15 residues long. V lost 6 bases to trimming and J lost 3 bases; unmatched junction nucleotides: 6. Per germline, CDR1 SGHAT and CDR2 FQDESV (reference sequence). Variable domain in full (rest from reference TRBV11-1 and TRBJ2-1): EAEVAQSPRYKITEKSQAVAFWCDPISGHATLYWYRQILGQGPELLVQFQDESVVDDSQLPKDRFSAERLKGVDSTLKIQPAELGDSAMYLCASRNERGVYNEQFFGPGTRLTVL.

The gene calls are TRBV18 and TRBJ2-3; 9 bases agree with TRBD2. Germline V gives CDR1 KGHSH, CDR2 LQKENI. V was pared by 2 bases and J by 0 bases, with 9 bases of the junction left unmatched. CDR3 length: 18 amino acids. The chain's CDR3 is CASSPERGSGGSTDTQYF. In DNA, the CDR3 is TGTGCCAGCTCACCAGAAAGAGGCAGCGGGGGGAGCACAGATACGCAGTATTTT.

The rearrangement uses TRBV7-2 and TRBJ2-7; D perhaps matches TRBD1 (5 bases). The CDR3 sequence is 14 residues long. CDR1 and CDR2 (germline): SGHTA, FQGNSA. Trimming cost V 3 bases and J 0 bases, with 9 bases left between them. The CDR3 DNA is TGTGCCAGCAGCTTCGACAGTAGCTCCTACGAGCAGTACTTC. Protein sequence: CASSFDSSSYEQYF.

The chain combines TRBV27 with TRBJ1-5, with TRBD1 matching 8 bases. The germline V gene encodes CDR1 MNHEY and CDR2 SMNVEV (reference sequence). CDR3 length: 14 amino acids. V gave up 5 bases and J gave up 3 bases; unmatched junction bases: 3. The CDR3 coding sequence is TGTGCCAGCAGTCTGGACAGGGTCAATCAGCCCCAGCATTTT. It translates to CASSLDRVNQPQHF.

V usage is TRBV6-2 or TRBV6-3 and J usage is TRBJ1-2, with D unclear. V lost 2 bases and J lost 4, with 8 bases in between. The CDR3 is 13 amino acids. Germline CDR1 and CDR2: MNHEY and SVGEGT. CDR3 DNA sequence: TGTGCCAGCAGTTACGGTCCGGGCTATGGCTACACCTTC. Translation: CASSYGPGYGYTF.

This rearrangement joins TRBV5-6 to TRBJ2-5; possibly TRBD2 for D (5 bases). Trimming stripped 4 bases from V and 1 base from J, with 8 bases between. Per germline, CDR1 SGHDT and CDR2 YYEEEE. CDR3 length: 13 residues. The CDR3 region is CASSARGQETQYF. The CDR3 DNA is TGTGCCAGCAGCGCCCGGGGCCAAGAGACCCAGTACTTC.

This clone occurred a few times. The chain has TRBV7-2 and TRBJ1-4; perhaps TRBD1 as D (6 bases). CDR3 size: 14 residues. V was pared by 6 bases and J by 0 bases, with 8 bases between. Germline V gives CDR1 SGHTA, CDR2 FQGNSA. Here the CDR3 reads CASSWTATNEKLFF. The CDR3 region has the DNA TGTGCCAGCAGTTGGACAGCAACTAATGAAAAACTGTTTTTT.